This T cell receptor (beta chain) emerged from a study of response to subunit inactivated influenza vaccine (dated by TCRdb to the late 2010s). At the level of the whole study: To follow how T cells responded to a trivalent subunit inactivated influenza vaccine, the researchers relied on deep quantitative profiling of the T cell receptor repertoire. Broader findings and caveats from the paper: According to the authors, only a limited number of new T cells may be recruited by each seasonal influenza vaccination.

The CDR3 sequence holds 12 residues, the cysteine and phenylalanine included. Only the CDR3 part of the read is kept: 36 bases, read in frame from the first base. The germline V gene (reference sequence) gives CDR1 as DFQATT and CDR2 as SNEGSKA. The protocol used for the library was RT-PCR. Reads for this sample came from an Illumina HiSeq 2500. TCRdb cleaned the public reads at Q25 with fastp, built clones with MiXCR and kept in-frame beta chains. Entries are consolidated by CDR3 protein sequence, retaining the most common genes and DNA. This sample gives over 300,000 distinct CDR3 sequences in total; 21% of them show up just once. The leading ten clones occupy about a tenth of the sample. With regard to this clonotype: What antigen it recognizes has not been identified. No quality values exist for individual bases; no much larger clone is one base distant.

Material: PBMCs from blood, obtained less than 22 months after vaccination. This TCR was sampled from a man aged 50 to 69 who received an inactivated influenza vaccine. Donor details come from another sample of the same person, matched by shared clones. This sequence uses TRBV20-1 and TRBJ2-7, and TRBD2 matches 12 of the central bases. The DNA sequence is TGCAGGACTAGCGGGGGCTCCTACGAGCAGTACTTC. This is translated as CRTSGGSYEQYF.